This T cell receptor beta chain was captured by sequencing in a study of graft-versus-host responses after intestinal transplantation. Study context: Grafts that recipients had were multivisceral, liver-intestinal, or isolated intestinal transplants. Every transplant recipient was induced with anti-thymocyte globulin, then maintained on tacrolimus and steroids for about three years.

About this clone: Its antigen remains unidentified.

Study-level results: Researchers found GvH clones in recipient marrow, and some showed up first in ileum or blood. There was an association between peak levels of circulating GvH clones and early post-transplant HvG declines.

The data were produced by immunoSEQ multiplex PCR, yet TCRdb's version contains in-frame clones alone and is incomplete. The sample shows under 140,000 clones, 90% to 95% of them seen only once. The CDR3 runs to 13 residues. Per germline, CDR1 MDHEN and CDR2 SYDVKM. The V end lost 3 bases, the J end lost 11 bases, and 16 bases lay between the germline ends. The V and J genes are TRBV28 and TRBJ1-1; D call uncertain. The origin of this receptor is a human donor who received an intestinal transplant. The sample consisted of unstimulated CD8+ T cells sorted from spleen or lymph node cells, taken before intestinal transplant. The CDR3 coding sequence is TGTGCCAGCAGTTTGACCGAGCGCGGAGGGGCTTTCTTT. This translates into CASSLTERGGAFF.